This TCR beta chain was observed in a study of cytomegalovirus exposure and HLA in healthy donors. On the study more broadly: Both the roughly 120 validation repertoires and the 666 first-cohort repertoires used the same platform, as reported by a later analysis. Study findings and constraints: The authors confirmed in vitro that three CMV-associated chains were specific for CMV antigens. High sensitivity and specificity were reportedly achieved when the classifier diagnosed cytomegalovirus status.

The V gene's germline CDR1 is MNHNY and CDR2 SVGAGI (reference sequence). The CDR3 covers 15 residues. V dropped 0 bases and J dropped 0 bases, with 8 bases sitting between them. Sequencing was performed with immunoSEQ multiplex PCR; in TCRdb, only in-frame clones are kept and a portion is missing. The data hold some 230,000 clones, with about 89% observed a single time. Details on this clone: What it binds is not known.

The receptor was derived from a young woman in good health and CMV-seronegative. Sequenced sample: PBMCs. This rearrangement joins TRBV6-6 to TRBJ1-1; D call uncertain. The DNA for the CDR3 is TGTGCCAGCAGTTACTCAGCCCCCATGAACACTGAAGCTTTCTTT. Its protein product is CASSYSAPMNTEAFF.